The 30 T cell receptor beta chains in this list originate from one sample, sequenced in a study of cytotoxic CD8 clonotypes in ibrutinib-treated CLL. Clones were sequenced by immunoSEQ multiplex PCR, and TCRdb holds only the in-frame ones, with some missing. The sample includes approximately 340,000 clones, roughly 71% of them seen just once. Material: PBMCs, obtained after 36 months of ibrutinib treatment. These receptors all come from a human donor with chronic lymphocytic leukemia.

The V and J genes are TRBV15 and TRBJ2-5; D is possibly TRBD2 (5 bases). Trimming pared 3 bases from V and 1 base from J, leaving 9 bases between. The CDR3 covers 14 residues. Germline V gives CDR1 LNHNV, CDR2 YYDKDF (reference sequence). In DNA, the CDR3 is TGTGCCACCAGCAGGGGAGCGCCCCAAGAGACCCAGTACTTC. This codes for CATSRGAPQETQYF.

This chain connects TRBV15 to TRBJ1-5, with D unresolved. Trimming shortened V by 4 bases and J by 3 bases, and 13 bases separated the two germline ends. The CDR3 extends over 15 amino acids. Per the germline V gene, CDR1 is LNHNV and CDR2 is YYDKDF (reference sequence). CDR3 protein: CATSIRPTPNQPQHF. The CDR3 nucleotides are TGTGCCACCAGCATCCGCCCTACCCCCAATCAGCCCCAGCATTTT.

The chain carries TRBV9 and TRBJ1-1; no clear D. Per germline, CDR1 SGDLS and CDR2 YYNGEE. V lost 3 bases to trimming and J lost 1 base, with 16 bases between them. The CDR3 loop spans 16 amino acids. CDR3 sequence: CASSAPSGVWNTEAFF. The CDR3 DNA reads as TGTGCCAGCAGCGCCCCAAGCGGGGTATGGAACACTGAAGCTTTCTTT.

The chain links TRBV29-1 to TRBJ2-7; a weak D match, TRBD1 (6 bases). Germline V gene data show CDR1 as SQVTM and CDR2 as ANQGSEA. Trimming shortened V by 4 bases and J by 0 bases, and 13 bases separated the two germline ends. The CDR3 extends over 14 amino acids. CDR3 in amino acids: CSVVNRGHSYEQYF. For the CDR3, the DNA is TGCAGCGTTGTAAATCGGGGACACTCCTACGAGCAGTACTTC.

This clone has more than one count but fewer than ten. In nucleotides, the CDR3 is TGTGCCAGCAGCCGAGGGGAGGAGACCCAGTACTTC. This sequence encodes CASSRGEETQYF. The chain carries TRBV11-2 and TRBJ2-5; D assignment may be TRBD1 or TRBD2 (5 bases each). The CDR3 sequence is 12 residues long. Trimming cost V 5 bases and J 5 bases, with 9 bases left between them. Germline V gives CDR1 SGHAT, CDR2 FQNNGV. The full variable domain, completed using reference TRBV11-2 and TRBJ2-5, is EAGVAQSPRYKIIEKRQSVAFWCNPISGHATLYWYQQILGQGPKLLIQFQNNGVVDDSQLPKDRFSAERLKGVDSTLKIQPAKLEDSAVYLCASSRGEETQYFGPGTRLLVL.

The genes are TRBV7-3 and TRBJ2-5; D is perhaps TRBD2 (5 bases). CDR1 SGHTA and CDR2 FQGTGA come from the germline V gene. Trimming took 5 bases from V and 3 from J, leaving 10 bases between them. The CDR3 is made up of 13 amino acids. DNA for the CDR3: TGTGCCAGCAGCCGCGGGTTGGAAGAGACCCAGTACTTC. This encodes CASSRGLEETQYF.

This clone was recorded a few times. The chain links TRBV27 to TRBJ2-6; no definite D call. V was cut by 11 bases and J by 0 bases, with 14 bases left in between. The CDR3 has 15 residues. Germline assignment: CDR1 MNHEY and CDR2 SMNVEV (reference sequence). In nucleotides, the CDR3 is TGTGCCGTCTTGTCTAGGGTCTCTGGGGCCAACGTCCTGACTTTC. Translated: CAVLSRVSGANVLTF. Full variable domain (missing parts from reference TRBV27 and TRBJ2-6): EAQVTQNPRYLITVTGKKLTVTCSQNMNHEYMSWYRQDPGLGLRQIYYSMNVEVTDKGDVPEGYKVSRKEKRNFPLILESPSPNQTSLYFCAVLSRVSGANVLTFGAGSRLTVL.

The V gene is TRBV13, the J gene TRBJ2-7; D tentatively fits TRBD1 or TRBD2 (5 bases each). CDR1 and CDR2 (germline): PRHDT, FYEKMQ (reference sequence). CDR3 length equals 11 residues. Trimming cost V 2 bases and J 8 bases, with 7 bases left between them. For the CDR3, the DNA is TGTGCCAGCAGCTTATTGGGACAGCAGTACTTC. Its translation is CASSLLGQQYF. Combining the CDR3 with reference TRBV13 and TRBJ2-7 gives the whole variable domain AAGVIQSPRHLIKEKRETATLKCYPIPRHDTVYWYQQGPGQDPQFLISFYEKMQSDKGSIPDRFSAQQFSDYHSELNMSSLELGDSALYFCASSLLGQQYFGPGTRLTVT.

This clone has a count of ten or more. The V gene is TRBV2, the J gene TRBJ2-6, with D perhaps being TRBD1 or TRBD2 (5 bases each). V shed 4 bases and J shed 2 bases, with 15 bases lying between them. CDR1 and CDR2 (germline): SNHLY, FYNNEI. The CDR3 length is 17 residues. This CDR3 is CASSVRDGTPGANVLTF. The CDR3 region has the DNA TGTGCCAGCAGTGTTAGGGACGGGACCCCTGGGGCCAACGTCCTGACTTTC.

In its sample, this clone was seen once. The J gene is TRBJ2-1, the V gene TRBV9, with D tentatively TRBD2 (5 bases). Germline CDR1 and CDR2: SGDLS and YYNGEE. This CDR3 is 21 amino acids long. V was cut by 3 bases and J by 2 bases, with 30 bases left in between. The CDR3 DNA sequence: TGTGCCAGCAGCGGCCCCATTAGCGCGGCGGAGCCAGTGAGCACCTACAATGAGCAGTTCTTC. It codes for CASSGPISAAEPVSTYNEQFF.

This CDR3 reads CASSQDGRGEADTQYF. The CDR3 DNA follows: TGTGCCAGCAGCCAAGATGGGCGGGGGGAAGCAGATACGCAGTATTTT. V usage is TRBV4-2 and J usage is TRBJ2-3, with TRBD2 matching over 8 bases. CDR3 length: 16 residues. CDR1 is LGHNA, CDR2 YNFKEQ, per germline. V trimming: 0 bases; J trimming: 4 bases; junction bases outside the gene matches: 6.

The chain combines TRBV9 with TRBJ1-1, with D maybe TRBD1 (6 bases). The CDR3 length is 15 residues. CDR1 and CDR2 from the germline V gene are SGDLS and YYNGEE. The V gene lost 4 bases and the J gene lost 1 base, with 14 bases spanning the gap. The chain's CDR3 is CASSRRQAWNTEAFF. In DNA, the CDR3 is TGTGCCAGCAGCCGACGACAGGCCTGGAACACTGAAGCTTTCTTT.

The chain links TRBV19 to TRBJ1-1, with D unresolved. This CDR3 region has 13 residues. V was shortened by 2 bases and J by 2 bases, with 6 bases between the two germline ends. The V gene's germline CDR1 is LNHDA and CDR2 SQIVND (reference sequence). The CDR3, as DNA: TGTGCCAGTAGTATACAGGACAACACTGAAGCTTTCTTT. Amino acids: CASSIQDNTEAFF. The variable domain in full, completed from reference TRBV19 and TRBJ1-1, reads DGGITQSPKYLFRKEGQNVTLSCEQNLNHDAMYWYRQDPGQGLRLIYYSQIVNDFQKGDIAEGYSVSREKKESFPLTVTSAQKNPTAFYLCASSIQDNTEAFFGQGTRLTVV.

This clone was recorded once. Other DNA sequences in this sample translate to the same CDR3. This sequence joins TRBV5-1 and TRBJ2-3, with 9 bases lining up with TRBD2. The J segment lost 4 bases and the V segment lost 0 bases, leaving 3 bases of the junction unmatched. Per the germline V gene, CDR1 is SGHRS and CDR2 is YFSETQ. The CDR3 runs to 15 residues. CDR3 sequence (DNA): TGCGCCAGCAGCTTGGTGCGGGGGGGCCCAGATACGCAGTATTTT. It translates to CASSLVRGGPDTQYF.

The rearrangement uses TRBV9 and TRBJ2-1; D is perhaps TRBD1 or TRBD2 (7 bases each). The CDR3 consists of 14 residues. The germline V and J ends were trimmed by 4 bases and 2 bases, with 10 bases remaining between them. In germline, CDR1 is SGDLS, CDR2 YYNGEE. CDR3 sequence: CASSSGGAYNEQFF. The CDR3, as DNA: TGTGCCAGCAGCTCAGGGGGGGCCTACAATGAGCAGTTCTTC. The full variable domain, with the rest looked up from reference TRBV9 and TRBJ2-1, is DSGVTQTPKHLITATGQRVTLRCSPRSGDLSVYWYQQSLDQGLQFLIQYYNGEERAKGNILERFSAQQFPDLHSELNLSSLELGDSALYFCASSSGGAYNEQFFGPGTRLTVL.

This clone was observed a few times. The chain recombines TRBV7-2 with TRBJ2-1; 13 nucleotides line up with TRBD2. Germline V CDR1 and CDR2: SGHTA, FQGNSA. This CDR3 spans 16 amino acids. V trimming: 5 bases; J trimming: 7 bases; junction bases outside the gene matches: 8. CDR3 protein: CASSLLPGLAGNEQFF. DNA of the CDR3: TGTGCCAGCAGCCTCCTCCCGGGACTAGCGGGGAATGAGCAGTTCTTC.

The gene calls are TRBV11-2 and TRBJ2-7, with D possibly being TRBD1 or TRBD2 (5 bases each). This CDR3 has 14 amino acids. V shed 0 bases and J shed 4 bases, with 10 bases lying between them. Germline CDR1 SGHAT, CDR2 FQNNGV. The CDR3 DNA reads TGTGCCAGCAGCTTAGAAAGGGGCGGGTACGAGCAGTACTTC. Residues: CASSLERGGYEQYF.

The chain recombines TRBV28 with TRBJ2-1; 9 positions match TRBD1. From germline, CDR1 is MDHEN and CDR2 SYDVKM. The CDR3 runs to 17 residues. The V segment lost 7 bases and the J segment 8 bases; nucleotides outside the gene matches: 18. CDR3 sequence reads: CASTPAPLGTGYYEQFF. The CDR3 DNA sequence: TGTGCCAGCACCCCGGCCCCCTTGGGGACAGGGTATTATGAGCAGTTCTTC.

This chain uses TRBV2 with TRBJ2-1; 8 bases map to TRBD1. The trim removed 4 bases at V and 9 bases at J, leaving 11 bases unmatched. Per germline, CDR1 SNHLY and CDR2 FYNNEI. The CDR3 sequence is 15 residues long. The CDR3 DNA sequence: TGTGCCAGCAGTGGGGACAGGAACATCGGGGGTGAGCAGTTCTTC. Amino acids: CASSGDRNIGGEQFF.

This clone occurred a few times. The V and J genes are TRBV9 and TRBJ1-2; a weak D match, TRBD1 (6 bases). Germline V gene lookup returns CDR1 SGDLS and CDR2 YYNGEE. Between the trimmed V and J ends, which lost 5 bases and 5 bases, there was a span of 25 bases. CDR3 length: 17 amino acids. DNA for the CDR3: TGTGCCAGCAGTGTCGGAATTGGGACACAGAACCAATATGGCTACACCTTC. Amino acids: CASSVGIGTQNQYGYTF.

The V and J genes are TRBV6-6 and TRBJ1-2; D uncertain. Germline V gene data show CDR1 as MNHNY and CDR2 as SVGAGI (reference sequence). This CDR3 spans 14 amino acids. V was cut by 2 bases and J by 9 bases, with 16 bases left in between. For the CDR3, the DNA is TGTGCCAGCAGTTACCCGGCCGGGGAAGGGAGCTACACCTTC. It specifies CASSYPAGEGSYTF.

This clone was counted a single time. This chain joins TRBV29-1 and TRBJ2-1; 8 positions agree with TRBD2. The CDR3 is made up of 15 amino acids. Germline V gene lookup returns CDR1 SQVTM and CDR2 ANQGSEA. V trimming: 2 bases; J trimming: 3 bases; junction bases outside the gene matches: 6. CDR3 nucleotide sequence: TGCAGCGTTGAAAGGAAGCGGGGGAGCTACAATGAGCAGTTCTTC. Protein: CSVERKRGSYNEQFF.

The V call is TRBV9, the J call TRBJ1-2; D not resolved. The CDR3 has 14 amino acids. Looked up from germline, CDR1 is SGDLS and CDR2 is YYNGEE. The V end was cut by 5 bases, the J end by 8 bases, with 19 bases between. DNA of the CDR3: TGTGCCAGCAGTGGCCGTTTCGGGCTGAGAGGCTACACCTTC. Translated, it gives CASSGRFGLRGYTF.

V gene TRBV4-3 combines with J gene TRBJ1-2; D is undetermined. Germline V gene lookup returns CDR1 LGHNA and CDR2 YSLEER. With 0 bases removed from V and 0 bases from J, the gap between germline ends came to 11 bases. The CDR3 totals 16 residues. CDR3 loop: CASSQDWAPANYGYTF. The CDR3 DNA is TGCGCCAGCAGCCAAGATTGGGCACCCGCTAACTATGGCTACACCTTC.

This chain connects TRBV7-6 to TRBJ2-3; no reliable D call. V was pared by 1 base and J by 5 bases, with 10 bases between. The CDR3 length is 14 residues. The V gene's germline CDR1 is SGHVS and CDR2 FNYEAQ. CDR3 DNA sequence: TGTGCCAGCAGCTTAGTTCCGCCTGAAGATACGCAGTATTTT. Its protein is CASSLVPPEDTQYF.

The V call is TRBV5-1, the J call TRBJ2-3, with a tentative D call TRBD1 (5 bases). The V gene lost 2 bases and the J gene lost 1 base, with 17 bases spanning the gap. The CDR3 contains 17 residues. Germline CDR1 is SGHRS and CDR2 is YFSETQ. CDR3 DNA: TGCGCCAGCAGCTTTGGATCTGGGGCCTTGGGCACAGATACGCAGTATTTT. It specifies CASSFGSGALGTDTQYF.

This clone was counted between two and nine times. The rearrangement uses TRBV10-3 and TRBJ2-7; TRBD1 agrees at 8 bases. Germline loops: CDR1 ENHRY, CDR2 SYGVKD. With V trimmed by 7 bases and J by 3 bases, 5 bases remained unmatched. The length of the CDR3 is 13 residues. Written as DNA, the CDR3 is TGTGCCATCAACCGGGACAGGTACTACGAGCAGTACTTC. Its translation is CAINRDRYYEQYF.

CDR3 coding DNA: TGCGCCAGCAGCTTGGCCCCGACAGACCGCACAGATACGCAGTATTTT. This translates into CASSLAPTDRTDTQYF. The chain is built from TRBV5-1 and TRBJ2-3; tentative D call: TRBD1 (5 bases). V was shortened by 0 bases and J by 1 base, with 12 bases between the two germline ends. This CDR3 comprises 16 residues. Germline V CDR1 and CDR2: SGHRS, YFSETQ.

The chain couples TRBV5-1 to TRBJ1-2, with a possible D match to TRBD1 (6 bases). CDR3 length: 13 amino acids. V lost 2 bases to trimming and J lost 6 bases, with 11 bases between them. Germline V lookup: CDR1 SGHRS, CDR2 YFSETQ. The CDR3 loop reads CASSFGGLDGYTF. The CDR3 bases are TGCGCCAGCAGCTTCGGGGGGCTTGATGGCTACACCTTC.

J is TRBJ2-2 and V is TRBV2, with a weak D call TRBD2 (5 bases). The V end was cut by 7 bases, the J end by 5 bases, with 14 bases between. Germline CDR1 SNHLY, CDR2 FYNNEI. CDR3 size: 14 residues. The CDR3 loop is CASMIPGYTGELFF. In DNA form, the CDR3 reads TGTGCCAGCATGATACCGGGGTATACCGGGGAGCTGTTTTTT.